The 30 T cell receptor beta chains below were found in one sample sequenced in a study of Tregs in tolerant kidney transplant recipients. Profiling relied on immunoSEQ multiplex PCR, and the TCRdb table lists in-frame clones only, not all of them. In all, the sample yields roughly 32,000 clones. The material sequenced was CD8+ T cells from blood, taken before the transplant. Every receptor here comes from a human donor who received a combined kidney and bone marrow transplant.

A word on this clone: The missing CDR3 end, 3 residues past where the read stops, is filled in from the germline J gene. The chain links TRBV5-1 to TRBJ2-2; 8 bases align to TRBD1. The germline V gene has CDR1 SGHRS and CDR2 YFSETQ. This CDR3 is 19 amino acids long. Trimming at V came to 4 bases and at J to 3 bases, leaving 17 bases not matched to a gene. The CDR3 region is CASSDPGTGSPRDTGELFF. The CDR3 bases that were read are TGCGCCAGCAGCGATCCCGGGACAGGTTCTCCGCGGGACACCGGGGAG.

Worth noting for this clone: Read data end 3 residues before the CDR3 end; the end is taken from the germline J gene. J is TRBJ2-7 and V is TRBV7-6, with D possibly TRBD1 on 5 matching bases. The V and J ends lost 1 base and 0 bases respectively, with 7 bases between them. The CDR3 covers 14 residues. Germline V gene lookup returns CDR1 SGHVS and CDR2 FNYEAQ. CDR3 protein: CASSLEGFSYEQYF. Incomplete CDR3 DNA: TGTGCCAGCAGCTTAGAGGGGTTCTCCTACGAG.

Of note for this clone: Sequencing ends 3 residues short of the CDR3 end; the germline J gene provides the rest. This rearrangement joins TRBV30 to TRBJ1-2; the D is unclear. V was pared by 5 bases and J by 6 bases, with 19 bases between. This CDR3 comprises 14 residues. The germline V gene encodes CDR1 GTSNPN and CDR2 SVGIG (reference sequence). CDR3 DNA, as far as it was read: TGTGCCTGGTCCAGACAAGTAGTAGAGAATGGC. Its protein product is CAWSRQVVENG. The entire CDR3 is CAWSRQVVENGYTF.

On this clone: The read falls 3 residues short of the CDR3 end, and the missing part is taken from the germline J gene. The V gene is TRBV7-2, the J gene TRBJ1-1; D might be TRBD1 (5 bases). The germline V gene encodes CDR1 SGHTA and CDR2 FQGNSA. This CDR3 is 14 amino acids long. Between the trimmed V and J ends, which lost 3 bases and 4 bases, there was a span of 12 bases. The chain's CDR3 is CASSLGGVGTEAFF. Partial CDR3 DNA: TGTGCCAGCAGCTTGGGAGGGGTAGGCACTGAA.

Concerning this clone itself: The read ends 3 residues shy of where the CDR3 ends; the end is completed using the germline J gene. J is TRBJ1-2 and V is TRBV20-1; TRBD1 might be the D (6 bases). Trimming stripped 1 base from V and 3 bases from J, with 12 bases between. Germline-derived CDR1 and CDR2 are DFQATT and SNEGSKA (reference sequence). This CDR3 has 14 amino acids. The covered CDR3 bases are TGCAGTGCTAGAGCCCACAGGGCTGACTATGGC. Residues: CSARAHRADYG. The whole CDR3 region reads CSARAHRADYGYTF.

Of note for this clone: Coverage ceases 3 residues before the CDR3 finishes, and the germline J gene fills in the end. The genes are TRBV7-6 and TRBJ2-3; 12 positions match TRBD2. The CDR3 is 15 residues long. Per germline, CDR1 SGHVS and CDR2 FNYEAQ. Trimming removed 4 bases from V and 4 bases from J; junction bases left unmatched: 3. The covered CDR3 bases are TGTGCCAGCAGCTCGACTAGCGGGAGTTCAGATACG. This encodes CASSSTSGSSDT. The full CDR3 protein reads CASSSTSGSSDTQYF.

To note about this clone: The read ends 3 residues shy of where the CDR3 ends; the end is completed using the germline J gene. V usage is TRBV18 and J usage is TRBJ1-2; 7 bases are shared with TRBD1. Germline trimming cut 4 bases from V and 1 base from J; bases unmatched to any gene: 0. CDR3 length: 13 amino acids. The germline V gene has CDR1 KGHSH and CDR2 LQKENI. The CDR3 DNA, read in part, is TGTGCCAGCTCACGGGACAGTAACTATGGC. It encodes CASSRDSNYG. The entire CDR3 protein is CASSRDSNYGYTF.

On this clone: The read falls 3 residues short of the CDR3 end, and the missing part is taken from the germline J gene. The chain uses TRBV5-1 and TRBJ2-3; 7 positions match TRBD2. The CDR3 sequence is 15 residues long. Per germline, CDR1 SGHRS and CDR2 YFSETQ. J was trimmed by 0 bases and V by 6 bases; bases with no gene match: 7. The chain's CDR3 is CASTPSGPSTDTQYF. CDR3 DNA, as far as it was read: TGCGCCAGCACTCCTAGCGGCCCCAGCACAGATACG.

CDR3 in amino acids: CASSQTYAVEAFF. The covered CDR3 bases are TGTGCCAGCAGCCAAACGTACGCGGTTGAA. V and J are TRBV7-2 and TRBJ1-1; D gene ambiguous. The sequenced fragment ends 3 residues before the CDR3 boundary, so the rest is inferred from the germline J gene. Germline loops: CDR1 SGHTA, CDR2 FQGNSA. CDR3 length: 13 residues. The germline V and J ends were trimmed by 5 bases and 7 bases, with 14 bases remaining between them.

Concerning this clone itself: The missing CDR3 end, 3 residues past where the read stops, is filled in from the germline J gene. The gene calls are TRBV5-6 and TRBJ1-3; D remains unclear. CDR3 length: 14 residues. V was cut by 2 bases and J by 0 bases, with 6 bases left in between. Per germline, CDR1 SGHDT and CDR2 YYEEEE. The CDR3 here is CASSFDNSGNTIYF. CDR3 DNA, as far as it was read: TGTGCCAGCAGCTTTGACAACTCTGGAAACACC.

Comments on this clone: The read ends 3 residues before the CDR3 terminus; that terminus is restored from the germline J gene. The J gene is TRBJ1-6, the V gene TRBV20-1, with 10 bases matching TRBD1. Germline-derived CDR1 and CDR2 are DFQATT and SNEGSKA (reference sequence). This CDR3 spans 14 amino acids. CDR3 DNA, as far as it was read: TGCAGTGCTAGTGGGGGACAGGGGCTCCAATCC. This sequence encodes CSASGGQGLQS. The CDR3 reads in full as CSASGGQGLQSLHF.

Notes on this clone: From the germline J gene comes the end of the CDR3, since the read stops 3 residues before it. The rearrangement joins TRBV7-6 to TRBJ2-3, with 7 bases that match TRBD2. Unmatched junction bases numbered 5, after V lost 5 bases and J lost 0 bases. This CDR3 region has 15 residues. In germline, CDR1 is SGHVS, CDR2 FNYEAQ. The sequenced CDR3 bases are TGTGCCAGCAGCCAAGCGGGGCCTAGCACAGATACG. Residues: CASSQAGPSTDT. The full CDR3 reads CASSQAGPSTDTQYF.

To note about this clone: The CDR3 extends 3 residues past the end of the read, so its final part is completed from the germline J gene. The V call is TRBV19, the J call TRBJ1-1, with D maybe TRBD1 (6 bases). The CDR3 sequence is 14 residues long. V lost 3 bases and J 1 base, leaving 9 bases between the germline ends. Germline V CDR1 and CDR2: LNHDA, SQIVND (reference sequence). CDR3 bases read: TGTGCCAGTAGTATCTGGGGGCAGAACACTGAA. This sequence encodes CASSIWGQNTE. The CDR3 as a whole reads CASSIWGQNTEAFF.

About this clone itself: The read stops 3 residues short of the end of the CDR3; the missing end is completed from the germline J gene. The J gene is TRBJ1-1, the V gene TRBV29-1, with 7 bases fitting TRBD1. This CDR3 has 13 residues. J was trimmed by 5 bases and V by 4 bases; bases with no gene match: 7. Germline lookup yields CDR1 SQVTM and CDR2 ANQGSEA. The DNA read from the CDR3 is TGCAGCGTTGGTGGGGACAGTAAGACTGAA. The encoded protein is CSVGGDSKTE. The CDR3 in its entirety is CSVGGDSKTEAFF.

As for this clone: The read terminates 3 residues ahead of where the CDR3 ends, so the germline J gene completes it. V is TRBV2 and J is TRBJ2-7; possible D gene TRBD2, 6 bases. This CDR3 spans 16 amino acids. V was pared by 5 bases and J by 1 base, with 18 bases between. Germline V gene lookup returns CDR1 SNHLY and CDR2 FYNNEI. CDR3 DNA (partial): TGTGCCAGCAGTTTGTCTAGCGCCGACTGGTCCTACGAG. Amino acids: CASSLSSADWSYE. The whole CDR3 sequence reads CASSLSSADWSYEQYF.

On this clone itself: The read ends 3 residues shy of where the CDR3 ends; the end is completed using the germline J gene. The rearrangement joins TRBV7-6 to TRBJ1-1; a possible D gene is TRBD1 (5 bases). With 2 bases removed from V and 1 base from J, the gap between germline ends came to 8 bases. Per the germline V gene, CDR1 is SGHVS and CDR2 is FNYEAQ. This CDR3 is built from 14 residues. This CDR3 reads CASSLIGENTEAFF. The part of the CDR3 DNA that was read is TGTGCCAGCAGCTTAATAGGGGAGAACACTGAA. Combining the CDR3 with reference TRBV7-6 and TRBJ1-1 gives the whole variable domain GAGVSQSPRYKVTKRGQDVALRCDPISGHVSLYWYRQALGQGPEFLTYFNYEAQQDKSGLPNDRFSAERPEGSISTLTIQRTEQRDSAMYRCASSLIGENTEAFFGQGTRLTVV.

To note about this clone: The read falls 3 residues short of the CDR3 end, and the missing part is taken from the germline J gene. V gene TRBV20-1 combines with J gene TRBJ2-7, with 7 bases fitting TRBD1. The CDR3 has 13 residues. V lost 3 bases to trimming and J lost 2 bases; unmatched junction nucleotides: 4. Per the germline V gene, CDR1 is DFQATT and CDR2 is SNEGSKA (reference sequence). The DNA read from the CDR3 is TGCAGTGCTAGGAGTCAGGGGGCCTACGAG. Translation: CSARSQGAYE. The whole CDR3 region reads CSARSQGAYEQYF.

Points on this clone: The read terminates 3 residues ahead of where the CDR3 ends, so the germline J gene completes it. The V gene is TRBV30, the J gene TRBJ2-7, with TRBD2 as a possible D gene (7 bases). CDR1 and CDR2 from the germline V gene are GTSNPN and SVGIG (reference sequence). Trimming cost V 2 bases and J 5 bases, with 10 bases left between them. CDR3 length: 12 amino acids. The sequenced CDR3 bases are TGTGCCTGGAGTCGGGGGGCGGACGAG. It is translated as CAWSRGADE. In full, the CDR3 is CAWSRGADEQYF.

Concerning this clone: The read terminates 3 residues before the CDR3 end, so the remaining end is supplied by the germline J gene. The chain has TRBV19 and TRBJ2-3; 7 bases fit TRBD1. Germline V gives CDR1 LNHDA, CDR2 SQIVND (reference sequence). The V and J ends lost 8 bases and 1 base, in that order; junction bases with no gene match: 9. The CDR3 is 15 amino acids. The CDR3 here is CASATGTVRTDTQYF. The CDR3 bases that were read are TGTGCCAGTGCAACCGGGACAGTTCGCACAGATACG.

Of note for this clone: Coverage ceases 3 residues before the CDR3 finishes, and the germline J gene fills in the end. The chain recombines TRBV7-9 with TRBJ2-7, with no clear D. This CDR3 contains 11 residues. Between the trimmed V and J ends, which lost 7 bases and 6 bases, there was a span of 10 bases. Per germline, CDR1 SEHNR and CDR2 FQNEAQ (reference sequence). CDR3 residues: CASTSSGEQYF. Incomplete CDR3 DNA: TGTGCCAGCACAAGCTCGGGCGAG. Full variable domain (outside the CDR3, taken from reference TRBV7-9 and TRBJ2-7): DTGVSQNPRHKITKRGQNVTFRCDPISEHNRLYWYRQTLGQGPEFLTYFQNEAQLEKSRLLSDRFSAERPKGSFSTLEIQRTEQGDSAMYLCASTSSGEQYFGPGTRLTVT.

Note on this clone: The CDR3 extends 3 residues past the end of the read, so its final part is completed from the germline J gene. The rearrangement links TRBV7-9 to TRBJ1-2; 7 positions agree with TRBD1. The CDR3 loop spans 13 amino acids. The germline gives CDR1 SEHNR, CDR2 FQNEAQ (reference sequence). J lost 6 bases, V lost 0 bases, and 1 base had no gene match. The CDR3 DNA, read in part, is TGTGCCAGCAGCTTAGCACAGGGGAATGGC. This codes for CASSLAQGNG. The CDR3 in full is CASSLAQGNGYTF.

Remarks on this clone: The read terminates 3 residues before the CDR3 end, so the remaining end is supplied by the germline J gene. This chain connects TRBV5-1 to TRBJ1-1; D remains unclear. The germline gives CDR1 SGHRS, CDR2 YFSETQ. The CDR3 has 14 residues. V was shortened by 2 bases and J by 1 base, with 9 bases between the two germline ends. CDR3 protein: CASSFGDTNTEAFF. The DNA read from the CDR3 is TGCGCCAGCAGCTTCGGAGACACGAACACTGAA.

This CDR3 reads CAITGTAYLSYEQYF. The covered CDR3 bases are TGTGCCATCACCGGGACAGCTTATCTCTCCTACGAG. This chain connects TRBV7-9 to TRBJ2-7, with 7 nucleotides matching TRBD1. The CDR3 end is not reached by the read, which stops 3 residues before it; the germline J gene fills it in. Germline CDR1 SEHNR, CDR2 FQNEAQ (reference sequence). This CDR3 contains 15 residues. The ends lost 10 bases at V and 0 bases at J; junction bases unmatched: 12.

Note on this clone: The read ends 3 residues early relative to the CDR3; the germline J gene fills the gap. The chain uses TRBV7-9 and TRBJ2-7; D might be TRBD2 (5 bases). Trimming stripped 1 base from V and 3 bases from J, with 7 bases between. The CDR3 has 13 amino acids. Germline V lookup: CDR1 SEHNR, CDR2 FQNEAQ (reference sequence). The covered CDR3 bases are TGTGCCAGCAGCTTAGAAGCGGACTACGAG. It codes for CASSLEADYE. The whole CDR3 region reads CASSLEADYEQYF.

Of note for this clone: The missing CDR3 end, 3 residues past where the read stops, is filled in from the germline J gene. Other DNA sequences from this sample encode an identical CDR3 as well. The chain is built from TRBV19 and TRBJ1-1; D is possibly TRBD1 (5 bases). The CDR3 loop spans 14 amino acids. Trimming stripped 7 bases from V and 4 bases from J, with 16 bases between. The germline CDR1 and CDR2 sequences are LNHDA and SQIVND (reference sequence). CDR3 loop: CASTTGGGGTEAFF. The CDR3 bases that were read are TGTGCCAGTACTACCGGGGGGGGTGGCACTGAA.

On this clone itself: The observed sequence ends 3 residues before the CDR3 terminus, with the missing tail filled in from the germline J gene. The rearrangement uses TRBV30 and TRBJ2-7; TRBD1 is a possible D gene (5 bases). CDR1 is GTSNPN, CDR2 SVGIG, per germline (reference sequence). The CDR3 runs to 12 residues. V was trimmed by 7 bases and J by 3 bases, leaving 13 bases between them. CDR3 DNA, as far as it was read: TGTGCCTTACAGGTTTTAGGCTACGAG. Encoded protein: CALQVLGYE. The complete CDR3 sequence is CALQVLGYEQYF.

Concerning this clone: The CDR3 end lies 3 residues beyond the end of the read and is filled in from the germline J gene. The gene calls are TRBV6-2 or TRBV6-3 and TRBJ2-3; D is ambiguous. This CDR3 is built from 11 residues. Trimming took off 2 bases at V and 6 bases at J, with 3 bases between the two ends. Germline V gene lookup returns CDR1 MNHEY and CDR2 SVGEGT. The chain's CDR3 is CASSYRDTQYF. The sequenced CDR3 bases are TGTGCCAGCAGTTACAGGGATACG.

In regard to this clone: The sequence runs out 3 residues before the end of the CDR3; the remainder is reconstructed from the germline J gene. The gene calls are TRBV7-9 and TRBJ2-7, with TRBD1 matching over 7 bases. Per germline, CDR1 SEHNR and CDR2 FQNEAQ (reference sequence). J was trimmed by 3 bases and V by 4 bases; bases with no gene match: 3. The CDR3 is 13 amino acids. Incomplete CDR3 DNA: TGTGCCAGCAGCTCCGGACAGGTCTACGAG. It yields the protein CASSSGQVYE. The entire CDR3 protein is CASSSGQVYEQYF.

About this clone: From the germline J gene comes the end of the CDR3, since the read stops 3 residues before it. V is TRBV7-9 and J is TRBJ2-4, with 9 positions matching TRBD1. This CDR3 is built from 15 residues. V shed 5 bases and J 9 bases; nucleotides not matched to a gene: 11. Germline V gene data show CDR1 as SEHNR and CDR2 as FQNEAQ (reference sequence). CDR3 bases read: TGTGCCAGCAGCCTACCGGGACAGGGTACGGGCATT. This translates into CASSLPGQGTGI. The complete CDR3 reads CASSLPGQGTGIQYF.

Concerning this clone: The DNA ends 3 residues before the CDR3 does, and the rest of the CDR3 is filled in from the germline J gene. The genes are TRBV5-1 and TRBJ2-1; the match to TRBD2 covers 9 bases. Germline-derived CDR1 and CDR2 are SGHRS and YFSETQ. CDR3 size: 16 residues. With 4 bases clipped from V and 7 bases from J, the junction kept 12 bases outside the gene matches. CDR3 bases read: TGCGCCAGCAGCCTCTCCGGGACTAGCTTGGGAAATGAG. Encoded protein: CASSLSGTSLGNE. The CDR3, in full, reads CASSLSGTSLGNEQFF.